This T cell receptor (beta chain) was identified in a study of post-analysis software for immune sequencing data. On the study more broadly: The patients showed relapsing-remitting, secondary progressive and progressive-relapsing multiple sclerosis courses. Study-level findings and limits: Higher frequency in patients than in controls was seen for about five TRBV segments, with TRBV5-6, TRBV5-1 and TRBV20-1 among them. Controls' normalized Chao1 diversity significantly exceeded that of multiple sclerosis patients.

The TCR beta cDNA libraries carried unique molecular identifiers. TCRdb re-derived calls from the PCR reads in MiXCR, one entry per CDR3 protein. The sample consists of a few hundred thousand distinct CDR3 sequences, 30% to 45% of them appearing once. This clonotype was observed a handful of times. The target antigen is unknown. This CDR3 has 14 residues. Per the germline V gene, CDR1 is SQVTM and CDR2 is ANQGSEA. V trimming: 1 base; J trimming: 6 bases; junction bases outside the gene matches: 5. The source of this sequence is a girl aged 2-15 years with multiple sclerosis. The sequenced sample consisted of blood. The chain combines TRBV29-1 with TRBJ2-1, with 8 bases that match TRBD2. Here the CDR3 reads CSVEAPSGPNEQFF. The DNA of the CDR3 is TGCAGCGTTGAAGCGCCTAGCGGGCCCAATGAGCAGTTCTTC.